The rows below give T cell receptor beta chains drawn from one sample of a study of neurological immune-mediated disorders. TCRdb passed the 5' RACE reads through MiXCR, listing each CDR3 protein once. The data contain around 79,000 distinct CDR3 sequences, approximately 14% of them seen just once; the ten biggest clones take up 6.5% to 8%. The sequenced material came from PBMCs. Every receptor here comes from a woman between 45 and 60 years old in good health. Each CDR3 is given with its conserved first and last residue. Fields, in order: D gene, V gene, J gene, clone size, CDR3 protein, CDR3 DNA. D genes are given only for firm matches. Clone size is stated in some rows and not others, as once, few, many or a class when expanded.

NA	TRBV5-1	TRBJ1-2	many	CASSLYRGANLGYTF	TGCGCCAGCAGCTTGTATCGGGGGGCTAATCTTGGCTACACCTTC
NA	TRBV3-1	TRBJ1-1	many	CASSQAPGSITEAFF	TGTGCCAGCAGCCAAGCCCCCGGCAGCATAACTGAAGCTTTCTTT
TRBD2	TRBV5-1	TRBJ2-1	NA	CASSSYPGLAGNNEQFF	TGCGCCAGCAGCTCCTATCCGGGACTAGCGGGGAACAATGAGCAGTTCTTC
NA	TRBV5-1	TRBJ2-1	many	CASSLTPDNEQFF	TGCGCCAGCAGCTTGACACCGGACAATGAGCAGTTCTTC
NA	TRBV7-9	TRBJ2-7	many	CASSFRDGTYEQYF	TGTGCCAGCAGCTTTCGGGACGGAACCTACGAGCAGTACTTC
NA	TRBV28	TRBJ2-2	NA	CASSWSRDNTGEMFF	TGTGCCAGCAGTTGGTCCAGGGACAACACCGGGGAGATGTTTTTT
NA	TRBV28	TRBJ2-5	many	CAVSSSGAGQETQYF	TGTGCCGTCAGCTCATCTGGGGCGGGACAAGAGACCCAGTACTTC
TRBD1	TRBV20-1	TRBJ2-7	few	CSARDWGDRPYEQYF	TGCAGTGCTAGAGATTGGGGGGACAGGCCCTACGAGCAGTACTTC
TRBD2	TRBV11-2	TRBJ2-7	many	CASSTNLAGAGYEQYF	TGTGCCAGCAGCACCAACCTAGCGGGGGCGGGTTACGAGCAGTACTTC
TRBD1	TRBV5-1	TRBJ2-3	many	CASSLLGTGATDTQYF	TGCGCCAGCAGCTTGTTGGGGACAGGGGCAACAGATACGCAGTATTTT
TRBD1	TRBV5-1	TRBJ2-1	many	CASSLGGTGDNEQFF	TGCGCCAGCAGCCTCGGAGGGACAGGGGACAATGAGCAGTTCTTC
TRBD1	TRBV10-2	TRBJ1-1	many	CASRGQGYTEAFF	TGCGCCAGCAGGGGACAGGGATACACTGAAGCTTTCTTT
NA	TRBV6-5	TRBJ1-2	many	CASSYGRVFLYGYTF	TGTGCCAGCAGTTACGGCAGGGTCTTCCTCTATGGCTACACCTTC
NA	TRBV9	TRBJ1-6	many	CASSAPGGSVSPLHF	TGTGCCAGCAGCGCACCCGGGGGTTCGGTTTCACCCCTCCACTTT
TRBD1	TRBV5-1	TRBJ2-7	many	CASSLTGGADEQYF	TGCGCCAGCAGCTTGACAGGGGGCGCGGACGAGCAGTACTTC
NA	TRBV12-3/TRBV12-4	TRBJ1-1	many	CASSLGPVEAFF	TGTGCCAGCAGTTTGGGTCCGGTTGAAGCTTTCTTT
NA	TRBV20-1	TRBJ1-6	NA	CSAREFADGLSPLHF	TGCAGTGCTAGAGAATTTGCGGACGGACTGTCACCCCTCCACTTT
TRBD2	TRBV5-1	TRBJ2-1	NA	CASSPGLAGGDEQFF	TGCGCCAGCAGCCCCGGACTAGCGGGGGGGGATGAGCAGTTCTTC
TRBD2	TRBV29-1	TRBJ2-3	many	CSVLTSGPTDTQYF	TGCAGCGTTCTTACTAGCGGACCAACAGATACGCAGTATTTT
TRBD2	TRBV6-5	TRBJ2-5	many	CASSRTSGPGETQYF	TGTGCCAGCAGTCGGACTAGCGGACCTGGAGAGACCCAGTACTTC
NA	TRBV7-2	TRBJ2-1	few	CASSSTVVSYNEQFF	TGTGCCAGCAGCTCCACGGTGGTCTCCTACAATGAGCAGTTCTTC
TRBD2	TRBV6-4	TRBJ2-1	many	CASSSGGAVNEQFF	TGTGCCAGCAGTAGCGGGGGGGCCGTAAATGAGCAGTTCTTC
NA	TRBV5-1	TRBJ1-2	many	CASSLGEDAPYGYTF	TGCGCCAGCAGCTTGGGTGAGGATGCCCCCTATGGCTACACCTTC
TRBD1	TRBV6-6	TRBJ2-7	many	CASSYPGQSGEQYF	TGTGCCAGCAGTTACCCGGGACAGTCAGGCGAGCAGTACTTC
NA	TRBV5-1	TRBJ2-1	many	CASSLVPDYNEQFF	TGCGCCAGCAGCTTGGTGCCAGACTACAATGAGCAGTTCTTC
TRBD1	TRBV28	TRBJ2-7	many	CASSFKGQGRIEPREQYF	TGTGCCAGCAGTTTCAAGGGACAGGGACGCATTGAACCGCGGGAGCAGTACTTC
TRBD2	TRBV7-2	TRBJ2-7	many	CASSLMGGGGEQYF	TGTGCCAGCAGCTTAATGGGCGGGGGTGGCGAGCAGTACTTC
NA	TRBV5-1	TRBJ2-3	many	CASSFRGYSTDTQYF	TGCGCCAGCAGCTTTCGAGGGTACAGCACAGATACGCAGTATTTT
TRBD1	TRBV11-2	TRBJ2-1	many	CASSLAGGDRGKGVYNEQFF	TGTGCCAGCAGCTTAGCGGGCGGGGACAGGGGGAAGGGGGTCTACAATGAGCAGTTCTTC
TRBD2	TRBV5-1	TRBJ2-5	many	CASSPGLVQETQYF	TGCGCCAGCAGCCCGGGACTAGTACAAGAGACCCAGTACTTC
TRBD1	TRBV5-1	TRBJ2-5	many	CASSLERTGETQYF	TGCGCCAGCAGCTTGGAAAGGACAGGGGAGACCCAGTACTTC
NA	TRBV10-3	TRBJ2-7	many	CAISGGVSLTLAYEQYF	TGTGCCATCAGTGGAGGTGTGTCCCTCACTCTCGCGTACGAGCAGTACTTC
NA	TRBV5-1	TRBJ2-5	many	CASSLRERETQYF	TGCGCCAGCAGCTTGAGGGAGAGAGAGACCCAGTACTTC
NA	TRBV5-1	TRBJ1-5	medium-sized	CASSLEGPDYQPQHF	TGCGCCAGCAGCTTGGAGGGACCAGACTATCAGCCCCAGCATTTT
NA	TRBV9	TRBJ1-1	many	CASSVGGENTEAFF	TGTGCCAGCAGCGTAGGCGGGGAGAACACTGAAGCTTTCTTT
NA	TRBV29-1	TRBJ2-2	NA	CSVGGGNTGELFF	TGCAGCGTTGGGGGAGGAAACACCGGGGAGCTGTTTTTT
NA	TRBV12-3/TRBV12-4	TRBJ1-3	few	CASSFSGGSGNTIYF	TGTGCCAGCAGTTTCTCGGGGGGCTCTGGAAACACCATATATTTT
NA	TRBV5-1	TRBJ1-2	many	CASSAGGTLYGYTF	TGCGCCAGCAGCGCTGGTGGGACACTTTATGGCTACACCTTC
TRBD1	TRBV5-1	TRBJ1-4	many	CASSVAGTGNEKLFF	TGCGCCAGCAGCGTGGCCGGGACAGGGAATGAAAAACTGTTTTTT
TRBD2	TRBV7-8	TRBJ2-7	many	CASSTPTSGSNYEQYF	TGTGCCAGCAGCACCCCTACTAGCGGGAGTAACTACGAGCAGTACTTC
TRBD1	TRBV7-6	TRBJ2-5	many	CASSLGTGEETQYF	TGTGCCAGCAGCCTCGGGACAGGTGAAGAGACCCAGTACTTC
TRBD1	TRBV28	TRBJ1-3	many	CASSSRQGSGNTIYF	TGTGCCAGCAGTTCTCGACAGGGCTCTGGAAACACCATATATTTT
TRBD1	TRBV3-1	TRBJ1-1	NA	CASSQTGTAPNTEAFF	TGTGCCAGCAGCCAGACCGGGACAGCTCCGAACACTGAAGCTTTCTTT
TRBD1	TRBV5-1	TRBJ1-1	few	CASSLGQGLMNTEAFF	TGCGCCAGCAGCCTGGGACAGGGGCTTATGAACACTGAAGCTTTCTTT
NA	TRBV4-1	TRBJ2-1	many	CASSQPTGTTVNEQFF	TGCGCCAGCAGCCAACCCACCGGGACAACGGTCAATGAGCAGTTCTTC
TRBD2	TRBV20-1	TRBJ2-1	many	CSARGAGGGVIYNEQFF	TGCAGTGCTAGAGGTGCGGGCGGGGGAGTCATTTACAATGAGCAGTTCTTC